Listed here are 8 T cell receptor beta chains from one sample, sequenced in a study of blood T cell repertoires in COVID-19. Assay used: immunoSEQ multiplex PCR; TCRdb lists only in-frame clones, some missing. The sample carries over 250,000 clones, around 92% recorded once. Material: peripheral blood. All receptors come from a person aged 18-30 years with COVID-19, enrolled during active disease.

This chain uses TRBV19 with TRBJ1-5, with D perhaps matching TRBD1 (5 bases). V dropped 2 bases and J dropped 4 bases, with 9 bases sitting between them. CDR1 LNHDA and CDR2 SQIVND come from the germline V gene (reference sequence). The CDR3 has 14 amino acids. In DNA, the CDR3 is TGTGCCAGTAGTATACAGGGAGGGAATCAGCCCCAGCATTTT. This gives the protein CASSIQGGNQPQHF. The full variable domain, in which reference TRBV19 and TRBJ1-5 provide the parts outside the CDR3, is DGGITQSPKYLFRKEGQNVTLSCEQNLNHDAMYWYRQDPGQGLRLIYYSQIVNDFQKGDIAEGYSVSREKKESFPLTVTSAQKNPTAFYLCASSIQGGNQPQHFGDGTRLSIL.

The J gene is TRBJ2-6, the V gene TRBV19; 10 nucleotides line up with TRBD1. Trimming at V came to 3 bases and at J to 2 bases, leaving 13 bases not matched to a gene. Germline CDR1 and CDR2: LNHDA and SQIVND (reference sequence). This CDR3 contains 20 residues. CDR3 sequence: CASSIETGGVGATGANVLTF. DNA of the CDR3: TGTGCCAGTAGTATCGAGACAGGGGGCGTCGGAGCTACTGGGGCCAACGTCCTGACTTTC. Supplemented by reference TRBV19 and TRBJ2-6, the full variable domain reads DGGITQSPKYLFRKEGQNVTLSCEQNLNHDAMYWYRQDPGQGLRLIYYSQIVNDFQKGDIAEGYSVSREKKESFPLTVTSAQKNPTAFYLCASSIETGGVGATGANVLTFGAGSRLTVL.

The chain uses TRBV19 and TRBJ1-1, with 8 bases fitting TRBD1. The CDR3 has 14 residues. With 6 bases clipped from V and 5 bases from J, the junction kept 8 bases outside the gene matches. CDR1 is LNHDA, CDR2 SQIVND, per germline (reference sequence). The CDR3 sequence is CASSPDRGRTEAFF. The CDR3 DNA reads TGTGCCAGTAGCCCCGACAGGGGTCGTACTGAAGCTTTCTTT.

The rearrangement uses TRBV9 and TRBJ1-1, with no clear D. The CDR3 is 14 residues long. The germline V and J ends were trimmed by 0 bases and 6 bases, with 12 bases remaining between them. Per germline, CDR1 SGDLS and CDR2 YYNGEE. DNA of the CDR3: TGTGCCAGCAGCGTAGGGTCCGGGTATTCTGAAGCTTTCTTT. Translated: CASSVGSGYSEAFF. The full variable domain, rest sourced from reference TRBV9 and TRBJ1-1, is DSGVTQTPKHLITATGQRVTLRCSPRSGDLSVYWYQQSLDQGLQFLIQYYNGEERAKGNILERFSAQQFPDLHSELNLSSLELGDSALYFCASSVGSGYSEAFFGQGTRLTVV.

This clone was seen a single time. V gene TRBV7-2 combines with J gene TRBJ2-1; D is unresolved. CDR3 size: 11 residues. CDR1 is SGHTA and CDR2 is FQGNSA in the germline V gene. Trimming took 5 bases from V and 6 from J, leaving 5 bases between them. CDR3 in DNA: TGTGCCAGCAGCATCATCAATGAGCAGTTCTTC. Translation gives CASSIINEQFF.

The V gene is TRBV10-3, the J gene TRBJ2-3, with 11 bases lining up with TRBD2. The CDR3 is 15 amino acids. Germline V gene data show CDR1 as ENHRY and CDR2 as SYGVKD. The trim removed 4 bases at V and 6 bases at J, leaving 6 bases unmatched. In nucleotides, the CDR3 is TGTGCCATCAGTGCCTCATTAGCGGGGGGGGATACGCAGTATTTT. It codes for CAISASLAGGDTQYF.

This clone was recorded once. The V gene is TRBV6-5, the J gene TRBJ2-7, with D tentatively TRBD1 (6 bases). V gave up 6 bases and J gave up 1 base, with 16 bases separating them. This CDR3 has 15 amino acids. Germline CDR1 is MNHEY and CDR2 is SVGAGI. The CDR3, as DNA: TGTGCCAGCAGACGAGGGGGTCAGGGATCCTACGAGCAGTACTTC. This codes for CASRRGGQGSYEQYF.

The chain combines TRBV24-1 with TRBJ2-1, with D maybe TRBD1 (6 bases). The V gene lost 3 bases and the J gene lost 6 bases, with 17 bases spanning the gap. This CDR3 has 16 amino acids. CDR1 and CDR2 from the germline V gene are KGHDR and SFDVKD. DNA of the CDR3: TGTGCCACCAGTGATGAATCACAGGGCTCTCGCAATGAGCAGTTCTTC. Translation: CATSDESQGSRNEQFF.